Below, 30 T cell receptor beta chains from the same sample are listed, as sequenced in a study of T cells expressing NK-cell markers. TCRdb re-called the 5' RACE reads and gives one entry per CDR3 protein, without DNA. This sample's clone table lists roughly 450,000 distinct CDR3 sequences. The sample comprised blood T cells: a sorted CD56 or NKG2C T cell subset, CD4+ or CD8+ T cells, or bulk PBMC T cells (not recorded which). The receptors here all came from a woman aged 45 to 65 in good health.

The rearrangement links TRBV6-6 to TRBJ2-7. The CDR3 spans 15 residues. The germline gives CDR1 MNHNY, CDR2 SVGAGI (reference sequence). Here the CDR3 reads CASSQKWSGTFEQYF.

This CDR3 is CASSSTLAGIRTDTQYF. The chain recombines TRBV5-1 with TRBJ2-3; TCRdb gives TRBD2 as the D gene, but with no DNA this cannot be confirmed. CDR1 is SGHRS and CDR2 is YFSETQ in the germline V gene. The CDR3 runs 17 residues. Complete variable domain (other parts from reference TRBV5-1 and TRBJ2-3): KAGVTQTPRYLIKTRGQQVTLSCSPISGHRSVSWYQQTPGQGLQFLFEYFSETQRNKGNFPGRFSGRQFSNSRSEMNVSTLELGDSALYLCASSSTLAGIRTDTQYFGPGTRLTVL.

The V call is TRBV5-5, the J call TRBJ1-6. The germline CDR1 and CDR2 sequences are SGHKS and YYEKEE (reference sequence). There are 14 residues in the CDR3. The CDR3 spells CASSFAQTDSPLHF. Full variable domain (outside the CDR3, taken from reference TRBV5-5 and TRBJ1-6): DAGVTQSPTHLIKTRGQQVTLRCSPISGHKSVSWYQQVLGQGPQFIFQYYEKEERGRGNFPDRFSARQFPNYSSELNVNALLLGDSALYLCASSFAQTDSPLHFGNGTRLTVT.

The gene calls are TRBV5-1 and TRBJ1-5; without DNA, the TCRdb call of TRBD1 cannot be checked. Germline assignment: CDR1 SGHRS and CDR2 YFSETQ. CDR3 size: 15 residues. This CDR3 is CASSLVDRGNQPQHF.

This chain uses TRBV15 with TRBJ2-1; TCRdb returns TRBD1, unconfirmable since there is no DNA. Looked up from germline, CDR1 is LNHNV and CDR2 is YYDKDF (reference sequence). The CDR3 has 15 amino acids. CDR3 in amino acids: CATSRDGDGGPEQFF.

The chain links TRBV24-1 to TRBJ1-2; the TCRdb call, TRBD1, lacks DNA for checking. This CDR3 is built from 14 residues. Germline-derived CDR1 and CDR2 are KGHDR and SFDVKD. CDR3 amino acids: CATSDLTGSRGYTF.

This chain joins TRBV7-2 and TRBJ1-6. Germline values: CDR1 SGHTA, CDR2 FQGNSA. CDR3 length equals 15 residues. The CDR3 sequence is CASSLESRKYSPLHF.

V usage is TRBV11-1 and J usage is TRBJ2-1; absent DNA, TCRdb's TRBD2 call cannot be checked. The CDR3 sequence is 16 residues long. CDR1 SGHAT and CDR2 FQDESV come from the germline V gene (reference sequence). CDR3 protein: CASSPPLAGPYNEQFF.

This chain connects TRBV7-9 to TRBJ1-1. The germline gives CDR1 SEHNR, CDR2 FQNEAQ (reference sequence). CDR3 length: 15 amino acids. The CDR3 spells CASSLVLHTQTEAFF.

V and J are TRBV12-3 or TRBV12-4 and TRBJ2-1. This CDR3 has 14 amino acids. The CDR3 sequence is CASSSYGSTNEQFF.

The chain links TRBV20-1 to TRBJ2-1; the TRBD2 assignment by TCRdb is unverifiable without DNA. The CDR3 has 15 amino acids. Germline V gene lookup returns CDR1 DFQATT and CDR2 SNEGSKA (reference sequence). CDR3 protein: CSARDPGLAGNEQFF.

V gene TRBV25-1 combines with J gene TRBJ2-1; TCRdb picks TRBD2, but there is no DNA to check that call. The CDR3 extends over 13 amino acids. CDR1 MGHDK and CDR2 SYGVNS come from the germline V gene. The CDR3 reads CASSEAGVGEQFF.

The chain links TRBV29-1 to TRBJ2-1; there is no DNA to check the TCRdb D call of TRBD2. CDR1 is SQVTM and CDR2 is ANQGSEA in the germline V gene. This CDR3 contains 14 residues. The CDR3: CSALPGLAGNEQFF.

CDR3 amino acids: CATSRDPGVFVRGTDTQYF. The chain joins TRBV15 to TRBJ2-3; the D call from TCRdb, TRBD1, cannot be confirmed without DNA. The CDR3 spans 19 residues. Per germline, CDR1 LNHNV and CDR2 YYDKDF (reference sequence). Drawing the rest from reference TRBV15 and TRBJ2-3, the complete variable domain is DAMVIQNPRYQVTQFGKPVTLSCSQTLNHNVMYWYQQKSSQAPKLLFHYYDKDFNNEADTPDNFQSRRPNTSFCFLDIRSPGLGDTAMYLCATSRDPGVFVRGTDTQYFGPGTRLTVL.

The rearrangement joins TRBV4-1 to TRBJ2-2. The CDR3 runs to 15 residues. The germline gives CDR1 MGHRA, CDR2 YSYEKL. The CDR3: CASSQGRGEGGELFF.

V and J are TRBV20-1 and TRBJ2-1; without DNA, the TCRdb call of TRBD2 cannot be checked. Germline assignment: CDR1 DFQATT and CDR2 SNEGSKA (reference sequence). The CDR3 runs 23 residues. Here the CDR3 reads CSARGSPGREAGGGPSSYNEQFF.

The rearrangement links TRBV20-1 to TRBJ2-7; the D call of TRBD2 rests on TCRdb alone, since no DNA is present to check it. The V gene's germline CDR1 is DFQATT and CDR2 SNEGSKA (reference sequence). The CDR3 spans 14 residues. CDR3 loop: CSARDPKKGHEQYF.

The chain combines TRBV7-6 with TRBJ2-5; lacking DNA, the TRBD2 call made by TCRdb goes unchecked. CDR1 and CDR2 (germline): SGHVS, FNYEAQ. The CDR3 is made up of 14 amino acids. The CDR3 is CASSSRPSEGTQYF.

The gene calls are TRBV7-9 and TRBJ2-5; lacking DNA, the TRBD2 call made by TCRdb goes unchecked. The germline gives CDR1 SEHNR, CDR2 FQNEAQ (reference sequence). The CDR3 has 13 residues. This CDR3 is CASTFSGKETQYF.

The CDR3 reads CASSSLAGGADTQYF. The chain combines TRBV12-3 or TRBV12-4 with TRBJ2-3; TCRdb's D call of TRBD1 is untestable without DNA. This CDR3 has 15 residues.

The chain carries TRBV20-1 and TRBJ2-1; TCRdb's D call of TRBD2 is untestable without DNA. This CDR3 spans 14 amino acids. Germline assignment: CDR1 DFQATT and CDR2 SNEGSKA (reference sequence). The CDR3 loop is CSGTERFSYNEQFF.

V gene TRBV2 combines with J gene TRBJ2-7. The length of the CDR3 is 14 residues. Germline V lookup: CDR1 SNHLY, CDR2 FYNNEI. The CDR3: CASTKSPSSYEQYF.

The chain links TRBV10-3 to TRBJ1-2; the D call from TCRdb, TRBD1, cannot be confirmed without DNA. This CDR3 is 16 amino acids long. Germline V gives CDR1 ENHRY, CDR2 SYGVKD. This chain's CDR3 is CAISETPSSLHYGYTF.

J is TRBJ1-2 and V is TRBV12-3 or TRBV12-4; no DNA is available, so the TRBD1 call from TCRdb remains unchecked. This CDR3 is built from 21 residues. CDR3 region: CASSFRPLRLGTGAYNYGYTF.

This chain links TRBV11-3 with TRBJ2-2; TCRdb indicates TRBD2, and absent DNA this call remains unverified. This CDR3 region has 16 residues. Germline V CDR1 and CDR2: SGHNT, YENEEA. CDR3 residues: CASSPLAGRSTGELFF.

The genes are TRBV6-7 and TRBJ2-1; the TCRdb D gene call, TRBD1, has no DNA to confirm it. TRBV6-7 is filed as an ORF, its function uncertain. The CDR3 has 16 amino acids. The CDR3 loop is CASSYDGTGINNEQFF.

V usage is TRBV7-2 and J usage is TRBJ1-1; TCRdb's assignment of TRBD1 cannot be checked, as there is no DNA. The CDR3 extends over 15 amino acids. The V gene's germline CDR1 is SGHTA and CDR2 FQGNSA. The CDR3 sequence is CASSPPGTGLLSAFF.

V usage is TRBV29-1 and J usage is TRBJ2-7; TCRdb lists TRBD1, though no DNA is available to test this call. This CDR3 spans 13 amino acids. CDR1 is SQVTM, CDR2 ANQGSEA, per germline. The CDR3 spells CSVRGRGSSEQYF.

The CDR3 spells CATSRVKGLVGGNTDTQYF. This chain links TRBV15 with TRBJ2-3; the D call of TRBD2 rests on TCRdb alone, since no DNA is present to check it. Germline values: CDR1 LNHNV, CDR2 YYDKDF (reference sequence). The CDR3 runs 19 residues.

J is TRBJ2-5 and V is TRBV30; TCRdb lists TRBD2, though no DNA is available to test this call. The length of the CDR3 is 15 residues. The germline V gene encodes CDR1 GTSNPN and CDR2 SVGIG (reference sequence). The CDR3 reads CAWSVQGTIQETQYF.